Shown below are 23 T cell receptor beta chains from a single sample sequenced in a study of T cells in Graves' hyperthyroidism and ophthalmopathy. From RNA transcripts, TCR beta CDR3 regions were amplified. HTBI primers were used for first-round RT-PCR of the TCR CDR3. TCRdb itself ran the multiplex PCR reads through MiXCR, one entry per CDR3 protein. Of about 710,000 distinct CDR3 sequences listed, 15% to 20% are singletons. Specimen: blood. The receptors originated from a man aged 18 to 30 with Graves' hyperthyroidism.

This clonotype was detected only a few times. The gene calls are TRBV3-1 and TRBJ2-3; 13 positions agree with TRBD2. This CDR3 is built from 17 residues. With 0 bases clipped from V and 5 bases from J, the junction kept 5 bases outside the gene matches. Germline lookup yields CDR1 LGHDT and CDR2 YNNKEL (reference sequence). The CDR3 reads CASSQDPTSGRGDTQYF. The CDR3 coding sequence is TGTGCCAGCAGCCAAGATCCCACTAGCGGGAGGGGAGATACGCAGTATTTT.

This clonotype was counted between two and nine times. This chain uses TRBV5-4 with TRBJ2-7, with D possibly matching TRBD2 (6 bases). Germline V gene sequence: CDR1 SGHNT, CDR2 YYREEE (reference sequence). This CDR3 contains 15 residues. V gave up 1 base and J gave up 4 bases, with 15 bases separating them. CDR3 loop: CASSLWGGKKYEQYF. The CDR3 DNA reads as TGTGCCAGCAGCTTGTGGGGCGGGAAGAAATACGAGCAGTACTTC. The full variable domain, completed using reference TRBV5-4 and TRBJ2-7, is ETGVTQSPTHLIKTRGQQVTLRCSSQSGHNTVSWYQQALGQGPQFIFQYYREEENGRGNFPPRFSGLQFPNYSSELNVNALELDDSALYLCASSLWGGKKYEQYFGPGTRLTVT.

The chain joins TRBV5-8 to TRBJ1-6; D ambiguous. Germline V gene sequence: CDR1 SGHTS, CDR2 YDEGEE. The CDR3 has 15 residues. V was trimmed by 3 bases and J by 16 bases, leaving 23 bases between them. CDR3 sequence: CASSSPQASVRRLHF. The CDR3, as DNA: TGTGCCAGCAGCTCACCTCAGGCGTCCGTGAGAAGACTCCACTTT.

The chain couples TRBV5-5 to TRBJ2-7; D may be TRBD1 or TRBD2 (5 bases each). Germline CDR1 reads SGHKS; CDR2 reads YYEKEE (reference sequence). The CDR3 spans 14 residues. V lost 2 bases, J lost 3 bases, and 12 bases lay in between. The CDR3 region has the DNA TGTGCCAGCAGCTTCACCGGGACCCACTACGAGCAGTACTTC. It yields the protein CASSFTGTHYEQYF.

This clonotype appeared a few times. V gene TRBV7-4 combines with J gene TRBJ2-3, with 7 bases fitting TRBD1. Germline V gene lookup returns CDR1 SGHVT and CDR2 SQSDAQ. The ends lost 0 bases at V and 2 bases at J; junction bases unmatched: 5. The CDR3 is made up of 16 amino acids. In nucleotides, the CDR3 is TGTGCCAGCAGCTTAGCAAAACAGGGGCCCACAGATACGCAGTATTTT. It encodes CASSLAKQGPTDTQYF.

This clonotype appeared a few times. The rearrangement links TRBV6-1 to TRBJ1-1, with a possible D match to TRBD1 (5 bases). In germline, CDR1 is MNHNS, CDR2 SASEGT. The CDR3 is 13 residues long. V was cut by 5 bases and J by 7 bases, with 14 bases left in between. CDR3 region: CASSRGGYNEAFF. The CDR3 nucleotides are TGTGCCAGCAGTCGGGGGGGGTATAATGAAGCTTTCTTT.

This clonotype was picked up many times. The chain is built from TRBV6-2 or TRBV6-3 and TRBJ2-7; D not certain. V lost 5 bases to trimming and J lost 0 bases, with 5 bases between them. The CDR3 totals 12 residues. The germline V gene encodes CDR1 MNHEY and CDR2 SVGEGT. CDR3 bases: TGTGCCAGCAGTACTGTCTCCTACGAGCAGTACTTC. It yields the protein CASSTVSYEQYF.

This clonotype was detected many times. The chain has TRBV28 and TRBJ2-1; D is ambiguous. The V gene lost 3 bases and the J gene lost 5 bases, with 11 bases spanning the gap. Per the germline V gene, CDR1 is MDHEN and CDR2 is SYDVKM. The CDR3 extends over 14 amino acids. The CDR3 DNA reads as TGTGCCAGCAGTTTCTCCTGGAGAGACAATGAGCAGTTCTTC. Amino acids: CASSFSWRDNEQFF.

V is TRBV24-1 and J is TRBJ2-1; D remains unclear. Germline V gives CDR1 KGHDR, CDR2 SFDVKD. CDR3 length: 15 amino acids. Trimming removed 2 bases at V and 15 bases at J, with 22 bases between. CDR3 sequence (DNA): TGTGCCACCAGTGATTCCAGGTCAGGATATGAAATTCGGTTCTTC. This gives the protein CATSDSRSGYEIRFF.

The genes are TRBV7-9 and TRBJ1-2; TRBD1 aligns across 12 bases. In germline, CDR1 is SEHNR, CDR2 FQNEAQ (reference sequence). This CDR3 contains 14 residues. With 5 bases clipped from V and 6 bases from J, the junction kept 4 bases outside the gene matches. CDR3: CASSTGTGGNGYTF. The CDR3, as DNA: TGTGCCAGCAGCACTGGGACAGGGGGCAATGGCTACACCTTC.

This clonotype was recorded many times. The gene calls are TRBV3-1 and TRBJ2-7; D is unresolved. Germline CDR1 and CDR2: LGHDT and YNNKEL (reference sequence). V shed 0 bases and J shed 6 bases, with 6 bases lying between them. The CDR3 consists of 12 residues. In DNA form, the CDR3 reads TGTGCCAGCAGCCAAGATGAGCTCGAGCAGTACTTC. Encoded protein: CASSQDELEQYF.

This clonotype has just one count. This chain uses TRBV9 with TRBJ2-1, with 8 bases that match TRBD2. The V and J ends lost 0 bases and 0 bases, in that order; junction bases with no gene match: 5. Germline V CDR1 and CDR2: SGDLS, YYNGEE. CDR3 size: 17 residues. As DNA, the CDR3 is TGTGCCAGCAGCGTAGGGGACGGGAGGGCCTCCTACAATGAGCAGTTCTTC. Amino acids: CASSVGDGRASYNEQFF.

This clonotype was seen ten or more times. This chain uses TRBV24-1 with TRBJ2-5; no reliable D call. The V gene lost 8 bases and the J gene lost 5 bases, with 8 bases spanning the gap. The CDR3 totals 11 residues. Germline V gene lookup returns CDR1 KGHDR and CDR2 SFDVKD. CDR3 protein: CATKVGETQYF. CDR3 bases: TGTGCCACCAAGGTGGGGGAGACCCAGTACTTC.

This rearrangement joins TRBV6-1 to TRBJ2-1; 9 bases agree with TRBD2. From germline, CDR1 is MNHNS and CDR2 SASEGT. The CDR3 is made up of 16 amino acids. Trimming took 6 bases from V and 0 from J; bases not matched to a gene: 6. As DNA, the CDR3 is TGTGCCAGCAGGCGGGGGGGGGGTTACTCCTACAATGAGCAGTTCTTC. Its protein is CASRRGGGYSYNEQFF.

Many counts were recorded for this clonotype. J is TRBJ2-7 and V is TRBV11-2, with 8 bases fitting TRBD1. This CDR3 region has 15 residues. Trimming at V came to 6 bases and at J to 0 bases, leaving 7 bases not matched to a gene. Germline CDR1 SGHAT, CDR2 FQNNGV. This CDR3 is CASRLYGQGSYEQYF. The DNA of the CDR3 is TGTGCCAGCAGACTCTATGGACAGGGCTCCTACGAGCAGTACTTC.

The table lists this clonotype with many counts. The chain uses TRBV28 and TRBJ2-2, with 10 bases that match TRBD2. From germline, CDR1 is MDHEN and CDR2 SYDVKM. The CDR3 sequence is 14 residues long. The V and J ends lost 2 bases and 8 bases, in that order; junction bases with no gene match: 2. The CDR3 sequence is CASSLTSGAGELFF. In DNA, the CDR3 is TGTGCCAGCAGTTTAACTAGCGGGGCGGGGGAGCTGTTTTTT.

There are many counts of this clonotype. This sequence joins TRBV30 and TRBJ2-1; the D gene is possibly TRBD1 (5 bases). CDR1 GTSNPN and CDR2 SVGIG come from the germline V gene (reference sequence). The CDR3 is 16 amino acids. Deletions cut 0 bases from V and 3 bases from J, with 15 bases between. The CDR3 coding sequence is TGTGCCTGGAGTGTACTTCCGGACACCGACTACAATGAGCAGTTCTTC. As protein: CAWSVLPDTDYNEQFF.

This clonotype appeared many times. This chain connects TRBV28 to TRBJ2-3, with TRBD2 matching over 12 bases. Germline values: CDR1 MDHEN, CDR2 SYDVKM. The CDR3 length is 17 residues. V was clipped by 4 bases and J by 4 bases; unmatched bases: 9. The CDR3, as DNA: TGTGCCAGCAGTTCCCCGACTAGCGGGAGTATTGCAGATACGCAGTATTTT. Translated: CASSSPTSGSIADTQYF.

This clonotype showed up many times. The J gene is TRBJ1-5, the V gene TRBV7-2; 7 bases map to TRBD1. Germline assignment: CDR1 SGHTA and CDR2 FQGNSA. The CDR3 totals 15 residues. The junction had 6 bases not matched to a gene; V was cut back by 0 bases and J by 7 bases. The CDR3 is CASSLAGGRGQPQHF. The CDR3 DNA follows: TGTGCCAGCAGCTTAGCAGGGGGCCGCGGACAGCCCCAGCATTTT.

The genes are TRBV20-1 and TRBJ2-1; TRBD2 agrees at 9 bases. The CDR3 is made up of 19 amino acids. From germline, CDR1 is DFQATT and CDR2 SNEGSKA (reference sequence). J was trimmed by 2 bases and V by 0 bases; bases with no gene match: 14. Here the CDR3 DNA reads TGCAGTGCTAGAGATCGTTCCGGGACTAGCAGGAGGGCCTACAATGAGCAGTTCTTC. Translated: CSARDRSGTSRRAYNEQFF.

This clonotype came up a few times. The chain links TRBV12-3 or TRBV12-4 to TRBJ1-6; D is possibly TRBD1 (6 bases). This CDR3 is 14 amino acids long. V dropped 4 bases and J dropped 6 bases, with 10 bases sitting between them. CDR3 sequence: CASSSQGFNSPLHF. CDR3 nucleotide sequence: TGTGCCAGCAGTTCACAGGGTTTTAATTCACCCCTCCACTTT.

The chain links TRBV27 to TRBJ2-7; D is unclear. In germline, CDR1 is MNHEY, CDR2 SMNVEV (reference sequence). Trimming cost V 0 bases and J 2 bases, with 8 bases left between them. This CDR3 has 14 residues. The CDR3 DNA sequence: TGTGCCAGCAGTTTATCTCCCTTAGCCTACGAGCAGTACTTC. Its translation: CASSLSPLAYEQYF.

The table lists this clonotype with many counts. The chain is built from TRBV28 and TRBJ1-2; the D gene is possibly TRBD1 (5 bases). Trimming removed 5 bases from V and 4 bases from J, with 14 bases in between. Germline loops: CDR1 MDHEN, CDR2 SYDVKM. The CDR3 is made up of 14 amino acids. The CDR3 coding sequence is TGTGCCAGCAGTCCGCAGGGTTTGGTCTATGGCTACACCTTC. Amino acids: CASSPQGLVYGYTF.